This T cell receptor (beta chain) was recorded in a study of cytomegalovirus exposure and HLA in healthy donors. The V end lost 0 bases, the J end lost 5 bases, and 11 bases lay between the germline ends. This CDR3 has 15 amino acids. CDR1 and CDR2 from the germline V gene are LGHNA and YNFKEQ. Sequenced by immunoSEQ multiplex PCR; TCRdb stores in-frame clones only, minus some. Altogether fewer than 150,000 clones are present, 85% to 90% being singletons, with the ten largest covering 7% to 9%. Separate from the roughly 710-subject first cohort, the roughly 120-subject validation cohort was the one that the donors belonged to.

V gene TRBV4-2 combines with J gene TRBJ1-5; D is undetermined. This TCR was sampled from a young woman in good health and CMV-seropositive. Sample: PBMCs. CDR3 amino acids: CASSQDRRAHQPQHF. The CDR3 region has the DNA TGTGCCAGCAGCCAAGATCGGAGGGCGCATCAGCCCCAGCATTTT.